What follows are 32 T cell receptor beta chains derived from one specimen sequenced in a study of CD8 T cells in ankylosing spondylitis. TCRdb itself ran the 5' RACE reads through MiXCR, one entry per CDR3 protein. The sample lists under 55,000 distinct CDR3 sequences, about 7% seen once, with approximately 8% in the top ten. The sample taken for sequencing was blood, either unsorted or a sorted T cell fraction (not recorded which). The receptors stem from a female donor with ankylosing spondylitis or in good health (not recorded which).

This clonotype was counted ten times or more. CDR3 residues: CAISDPGGWNTDTQYF. CDR3 DNA sequence: TGTGCCATCAGTGACCCAGGGGGGTGGAACACAGATACGCAGTATTTT. The chain employs TRBV10-3 and TRBJ2-3; TRBD1 might be the D (7 bases). This CDR3 comprises 16 residues. V dropped 3 bases and J dropped 2 bases, with 15 bases sitting between them. Looked up from germline, CDR1 is ENHRY and CDR2 is SYGVKD.

The CDR3 bases are TGTGCCAGCTCACCACGGTATAGCAATCAGCCCCAGCATTTT. Translating gives CASSPRYSNQPQHF. This sequence joins TRBV18 and TRBJ1-5; no reliable D call. Trimming took 1 base from V and 0 from J, leaving 4 bases between them. This CDR3 comprises 14 residues. Per germline, CDR1 KGHSH and CDR2 LQKENI.

There are many counts of this clonotype. The V call is TRBV18, the J call TRBJ2-7, with TRBD1 matching 7 bases. In germline, CDR1 is KGHSH, CDR2 LQKENI. This CDR3 is 14 amino acids long. V gave up 6 bases and J gave up 6 bases; unmatched junction bases: 11. The CDR3, as DNA: TGTGCCAGCTCTCCGGGGACAGCGGAAAGCGAGCAGTACTTC. Translated, it gives CASSPGTAESEQYF.

This clonotype was found many times. The V gene is TRBV20-1, the J gene TRBJ1-2; unclear D gene. The CDR3 totals 14 residues. The germline V gene encodes CDR1 DFQATT and CDR2 SNEGSKA (reference sequence). The germline V and J ends were trimmed by 2 bases and 5 bases, with 15 bases remaining between them. The CDR3 sequence is CSARQIGWSYGYTF. CDR3 coding DNA: TGCAGTGCTAGACAGATAGGTTGGTCTTATGGCTACACCTTC.

There are many counts of this clonotype. The V call is TRBV5-6, the J call TRBJ2-3; D possibly corresponds to TRBD2 (6 bases). Germline V gene lookup returns CDR1 SGHDT and CDR2 YYEEEE. V dropped 7 bases and J dropped 1 base, with 16 bases sitting between them. The CDR3 runs to 15 residues. The CDR3 nucleotides read TGTGCCAGCCGAACGCGGGATCGCGGCACAGATACGCAGTATTTT. Residues: CASRTRDRGTDTQYF.

In its sample, this clonotype was seen many times. V and J are TRBV5-1 and TRBJ1-1, with TRBD1 matching over 11 bases. Germline CDR1 SGHRS, CDR2 YFSETQ. After removal of 4 bases from V and 3 bases from J, the junction contained 2 bases not matched to a gene. The CDR3 spans 14 residues. The CDR3 DNA sequence: TGCGCCAGCAGCCGGGACAGGGGGGACACTGAAGCTTTCTTT. This encodes CASSRDRGDTEAFF.

This clonotype was seen repeatedly, ten times or more. This sequence joins TRBV6-5 and TRBJ1-4; D unresolved. V lost 2 bases to trimming and J lost 8 bases, with 9 bases between them. Germline V gene sequence: CDR1 MNHEY, CDR2 SVGAGI. The CDR3 runs to 13 residues. The CDR3 loop reads CASSYVEKEKLFF. The CDR3 DNA follows: TGTGCCAGCAGTTACGTAGAGAAGGAAAAACTGTTTTTT.

This clonotype was seen repeatedly, ten times or more. J is TRBJ2-2 and V is TRBV10-3; the D gene is possibly TRBD1 (5 bases). The CDR3 is 15 residues long. Germline values: CDR1 ENHRY, CDR2 SYGVKD. The germline V and J ends were trimmed by 4 bases and 4 bases, with 13 bases remaining between them. The CDR3 region is CAISGRPGLTGELFF. CDR3 DNA: TGTGCCATCAGTGGGCGGCCAGGGCTCACCGGGGAGCTGTTTTTT.

This clonotype was seen repeatedly, ten times or more. J is TRBJ2-4 and V is TRBV7-2; 11 bases fit TRBD1. The germline gives CDR1 SGHTA, CDR2 FQGNSA. CDR3 size: 16 residues. V was clipped by 1 base and J by 4 bases; unmatched bases: 3. CDR3 bases: TGTGCCAGCAGCTTAGGGACAGGGGGCAAAAAAAACATTCAGTACTTC. Its protein is CASSLGTGGKKNIQYF. Full variable domain (rest looked up from reference TRBV7-2 and TRBJ2-4): GAGVSQSPSNKVTEKGKDVELRCDPISGHTALYWYRQSLGQGLEFLIYFQGNSAPDKSGLPSDRFSAERTGGSVSTLTIQRTQQEDSAVYLCASSLGTGGKKNIQYFGAGTRLSVL.

This clonotype was observed a few times. V and J are TRBV7-9 and TRBJ2-7; D remains ambiguous. Germline V gene sequence: CDR1 SEHNR, CDR2 FQNEAQ (reference sequence). CDR3 length equals 14 residues. V shed 2 bases and J shed 0 bases, with 8 bases lying between them. The CDR3 sequence: CASSLIQTSYEQYF. CDR3 in DNA: TGTGCCAGCAGCTTAATTCAGACCTCCTACGAGCAGTACTTC.

This clonotype was picked up many times. An end of the junction differs from the germline gene, which may be a read error. The rearrangement links TRBV7-2 to TRBJ1-2; the D is unclear. Germline loops: CDR1 SGHTA, CDR2 FQGNSA. CDR3 length equals 13 residues. CDR3 amino acids: CASSLGGEPGRFF. CDR3 DNA sequence: TGTGCCAGCAGCTTAGGTGGGGAGCCAGGCCGCTTCTTC.

The chain combines TRBV12-3 or TRBV12-4 with TRBJ2-1; no reliable D call. V lost 7 bases and J lost 13, with 11 bases in between. The CDR3 extends over 10 amino acids. Here the CDR3 DNA reads TGTGCCAGCATGGGCCGCCTCCAGTTCTTC. Translating it yields CASMGRLQFF.

Ten or more counts support this clonotype. The chain couples TRBV5-4 to TRBJ1-1; unclear D gene. Trimming pared 2 bases from V and 1 base from J, leaving 12 bases between. Germline assignment: CDR1 SGHNT and CDR2 YYREEE (reference sequence). CDR3 length: 15 amino acids. This CDR3 reads CASSFARGSNTEAFF. The CDR3 DNA sequence: TGTGCCAGCAGCTTTGCTAGAGGATCGAACACTGAAGCTTTCTTT.

This clonotype was seen more than once but under ten times. The V call is TRBV7-2, the J call TRBJ2-3, with D perhaps given as TRBD1 or TRBD2 (6 bases each). The CDR3 loop spans 16 amino acids. V gave up 4 bases and J gave up 4 bases, with 18 bases separating them. The germline V gene has CDR1 SGHTA and CDR2 FQGNSA. CDR3 protein: CASSYLGGSPPDTQYF. CDR3 nucleotide sequence: TGTGCCAGCAGCTACCTCGGGGGCTCCCCTCCAGATACGCAGTATTTT.

This rearrangement joins TRBV11-1 to TRBJ2-3, with 12 bases aligning to TRBD2. The CDR3 sequence is 18 residues long. Germline V gene data show CDR1 as SGHAT and CDR2 as FQDESV (reference sequence). After removal of 3 bases from V and 3 bases from J, the junction contained 10 bases not matched to a gene. Here the CDR3 reads CASSFLAGGRLLTDTQYF. The CDR3 bases are TGTGCCAGCAGCTTCCTAGCGGGGGGGCGTCTTCTGACAGATACGCAGTATTTT.

V gene TRBV7-9 combines with J gene TRBJ2-1, with TRBD1 matching 7 bases. CDR1 and CDR2 (germline): SEHNR, FQNEAQ (reference sequence). CDR3 length equals 14 residues. V lost 6 bases and J lost 7; bases outside the gene matches: 9. CDR3 protein: CASSPTGLKNEQFF. CDR3 nucleotides: TGTGCCAGCAGTCCGACAGGGCTAAAGAATGAGCAGTTCTTC.

This clonotype was seen at least ten times. This sequence joins TRBV5-1 and TRBJ1-1, with 9 bases that match TRBD1. CDR3 size: 14 residues. The germline gives CDR1 SGHRS, CDR2 YFSETQ. V lost 2 bases and J lost 8; bases outside the gene matches: 7. CDR3 sequence reads: CASSFGTGTGEAFF. The CDR3 nucleotides read TGCGCCAGCAGCTTTGGGACAGGGACGGGAGAAGCTTTCTTT. Combining the CDR3 with reference TRBV5-1 and TRBJ1-1 gives the whole variable domain KAGVTQTPRYLIKTRGQQVTLSCSPISGHRSVSWYQQTPGQGLQFLFEYFSETQRNKGNFPGRFSGRQFSNSRSEMNVSTLELGDSALYLCASSFGTGTGEAFFGQGTRLTVV.

This clonotype occurred many times. The chain combines TRBV27 with TRBJ1-4; D ambiguous. CDR1 and CDR2 from the germline V gene are MNHEY and SMNVEV (reference sequence). This CDR3 has 16 amino acids. V was cut by 2 bases and J by 0 bases, with 10 bases left in between. The CDR3 region has the DNA TGTGCCAGCAGTTTAGGCCTCTGGGCAACTAATGAAAAACTGTTTTTT. It specifies CASSLGLWATNEKLFF.

This clonotype occurred many times. The CDR3 nucleotides read TGTGCCAGCAGTCTTCACAGGGGTTACGAGCAGTACTTC. This codes for CASSLHRGYEQYF. The chain is built from TRBV6-1 and TRBJ2-7, with 7 bases identical to TRBD1. This CDR3 spans 13 amino acids. Germline V gene data show CDR1 as MNHNS and CDR2 as SASEGT. The ends lost 5 bases at V and 4 bases at J; junction bases unmatched: 5.

At least ten counts were recorded for this clonotype. CDR3 sequence reads: CATSDTGQAGETQYF. The CDR3 bases are TGTGCCACCAGTGACACGGGACAGGCGGGAGAGACCCAGTACTTC. The chain is built from TRBV24-1 and TRBJ2-5, with TRBD1 identical over 8 bases. The CDR3 loop spans 15 amino acids. Germline CDR1 and CDR2: KGHDR and SFDVKD. V lost 4 bases and J lost 4; bases outside the gene matches: 7.

This clonotype was picked up many times. The V gene is TRBV29-1, the J gene TRBJ2-3, with a tentative D call TRBD2 (5 bases). The V end lost 4 bases, the J end lost 3 bases, and 8 bases lay between the germline ends. The CDR3 length is 12 residues. In germline, CDR1 is SQVTM, CDR2 ANQGSEA. The CDR3 spells CSVGIATDTQYF. Here the CDR3 DNA reads TGCAGCGTTGGAATAGCGACAGATACGCAGTATTTT.

This clonotype showed up just a few times. J is TRBJ2-1 and V is TRBV7-2, with D unresolved. V shed 1 base and J shed 9 bases, with 7 bases lying between them. This CDR3 is built from 12 residues. Per germline, CDR1 SGHTA and CDR2 FQGNSA. Here the CDR3 reads CASSLGGLEQFF. The CDR3, as DNA: TGTGCCAGCAGCTTAGGAGGCCTTGAGCAGTTCTTC.

This clonotype was counted ten times or more. The rearrangement joins TRBV7-2 to TRBJ2-3, with unresolved D. Germline lookup yields CDR1 SGHTA and CDR2 FQGNSA. The CDR3 length is 12 residues. V was trimmed by 5 bases and J by 7 bases, leaving 10 bases between them. CDR3 region: CASSPRSYTQYF. CDR3 DNA sequence: TGTGCCAGCAGCCCTCGGTCGTATACGCAGTATTTT. The full variable domain, rest sourced from reference TRBV7-2 and TRBJ2-3, is GAGVSQSPSNKVTEKGKDVELRCDPISGHTALYWYRQSLGQGLEFLIYFQGNSAPDKSGLPSDRFSAERTGGSVSTLTIQRTQQEDSAVYLCASSPRSYTQYFGPGTRLTVL.

This clonotype has at least ten counts. CDR3 amino acids: CASSFTLGTGGSDLSNQPQHF. The CDR3 DNA follows: TGTGCCAGCAGCTTTACCTTAGGGACAGGGGGCTCGGACCTTAGCAATCAGCCCCAGCATTTT. This sequence joins TRBV7-6 and TRBJ1-5, with 12 bases lining up with TRBD1. Trimming cost V 3 bases and J 0 bases; bases outside gene matches: 15. Per germline, CDR1 SGHVS and CDR2 FNYEAQ. The length of the CDR3 is 21 residues.

This clonotype was seen repeatedly, ten times or more. The rearrangement joins TRBV5-1 to TRBJ1-6; D remains ambiguous. This CDR3 is 13 amino acids long. With 4 bases removed from V and 9 bases from J, the gap between germline ends came to 11 bases. CDR1 and CDR2 (germline): SGHRS, YFSETQ. CDR3: CASSPRAGSPLHF. CDR3 coding DNA: TGCGCCAGCAGCCCGAGGGCTGGTTCACCCCTCCACTTT.

There are a few counts of this clonotype. The rearrangement links TRBV6-5 to TRBJ2-7; 11 bases line up with TRBD2. The CDR3 consists of 16 residues. Germline lookup yields CDR1 MNHEY and CDR2 SVGAGI. The V segment lost 4 bases and the J segment 0 bases; nucleotides outside the gene matches: 5. CDR3 loop: CASSSLLAGDSYEQYF. For the CDR3, the DNA is TGTGCCAGCAGTTCCTTACTAGCGGGGGACTCCTACGAGCAGTACTTC.

In its sample, this clonotype was seen many times. This chain connects TRBV24-1 to TRBJ2-4; D gene uncertain. The CDR3 length is 12 residues. Deletions cut 3 bases from V and 9 bases from J, with 8 bases between. Germline lookup yields CDR1 KGHDR and CDR2 SFDVKD. DNA for the CDR3: TGTGCCACCAGTGATAGAGGAATCATTCAGTACTTC. Translated: CATSDRGIIQYF.

This clonotype showed up many times. This chain connects TRBV10-1 to TRBJ1-1; possible D gene TRBD1, 6 bases. V was trimmed by 6 bases and J by 7 bases, leaving 18 bases between them. The CDR3 spans 14 residues. In germline, CDR1 is WNHNN, CDR2 SYGVQD (reference sequence). CDR3 protein: CASSHPGAGGEAFF. DNA of the CDR3: TGCGCCAGCAGCCACCCGGGGGCCGGGGGTGAAGCTTTCTTT.

This clonotype was observed many times. This chain connects TRBV13 to TRBJ1-6; D is uncertain. CDR1 PRHDT and CDR2 FYEKMQ come from the germline V gene (reference sequence). This CDR3 is 14 amino acids long. Trimming removed 0 bases at V and 5 bases at J, with 5 bases between. CDR3: CASSLGGNNSPLHF. CDR3 bases: TGTGCCAGCAGCTTAGGGGGGAATAATTCACCCCTCCACTTT.

Ten or more counts support this clonotype. The chain links TRBV4-1 to TRBJ1-1; TRBD1 matches 9 bases. CDR3 size: 15 residues. Germline V gene data show CDR1 as MGHRA and CDR2 as YSYEKL. The ends lost 1 base at V and 6 bases at J; junction bases unmatched: 6. The CDR3: CASSQVGQGNAEAFF. CDR3 coding DNA: TGCGCCAGCAGCCAAGTCGGACAGGGGAATGCTGAAGCTTTCTTT.

This clonotype was seen many times. The rearrangement links TRBV4-1 to TRBJ1-1, with D possibly being TRBD1 (6 bases). The CDR3 has 15 amino acids. V was pared by 4 bases and J by 2 bases, with 14 bases between. CDR1 and CDR2 from the germline V gene are MGHRA and YSYEKL. The CDR3 coding sequence is TGCGCCAGCAGCCTAGGACAGAGATTTAACACTGAAGCTTTCTTT. Translated, it gives CASSLGQRFNTEAFF.

At least ten counts were recorded for this clonotype. The chain is built from TRBV7-6 and TRBJ2-7; TRBD1 agrees at 11 bases. In germline, CDR1 is SGHVS, CDR2 FNYEAQ. J lost 2 bases, V lost 3 bases, and 6 bases had no gene match. This CDR3 has 16 amino acids. CDR3 sequence (DNA): TGTGCCAGCAGCTTTACCGGGACAGGGGGAACCTACGAGCAGTACTTC. It translates to CASSFTGTGGTYEQYF.